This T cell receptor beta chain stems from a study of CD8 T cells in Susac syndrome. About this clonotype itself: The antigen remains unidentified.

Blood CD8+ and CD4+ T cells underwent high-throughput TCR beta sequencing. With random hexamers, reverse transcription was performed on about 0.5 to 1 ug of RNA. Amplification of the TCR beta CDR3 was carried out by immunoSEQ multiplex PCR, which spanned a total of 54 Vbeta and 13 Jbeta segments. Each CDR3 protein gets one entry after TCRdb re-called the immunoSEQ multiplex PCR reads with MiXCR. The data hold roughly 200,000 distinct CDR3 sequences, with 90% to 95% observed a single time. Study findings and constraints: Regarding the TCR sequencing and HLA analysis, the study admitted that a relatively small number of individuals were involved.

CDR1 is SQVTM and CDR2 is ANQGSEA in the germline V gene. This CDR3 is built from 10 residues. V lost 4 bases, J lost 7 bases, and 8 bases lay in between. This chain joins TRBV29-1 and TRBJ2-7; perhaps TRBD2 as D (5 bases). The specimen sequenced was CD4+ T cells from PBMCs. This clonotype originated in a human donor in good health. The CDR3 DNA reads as TGCAGCGTTGCGACGGGGGAGCAGTACTTC. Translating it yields CSVATGEQYF.